Listed below are T cell receptor beta chains from one sample, sequenced in a study of T cell changes during pregnancy in multiple sclerosis. Measured with immunoSEQ multiplex PCR; TCRdb has only the in-frame clones, and not every one. The data contain 27,000 or so clones, roughly 90% of them singletons. Material: CD8+ T cells from peripheral blood mononuclear cells, obtained in the second trimester of pregnancy. Receptors were obtained from a female donor with multiple sclerosis, enrolled in a pregnancy study. Both conserved end residues are part of each CDR3. D genes are given only for firm matches. For some rows the clone size is stated as once, few or many, or as a class when expanded; others skip it.

j_gene	d_gene	abundance	v_gene	CDR3nt	CDR3aa
TRBJ1-2	.	.	TRBV28	TGTGCCAGCAGTATGATTGGGGGGGAGGGTGGCTACACCTTC	CASSMIGGEGGYTF
TRBJ1-2	TRBD1	once	TRBV6-6	TGTGCCAGCAGTACGACAGGGGACTATGGCTACACCTTC	CASSTTGDYGYTF
TRBJ1-1	.	.	TRBV13	TGTGCCACCGAGCCCTTACCAGGGATAGCTTTCTTT	CATEPLPGIAFF
TRBJ2-7	.	once	TRBV7-9	TGTGCCAGCAGCTTAATGGGACTGAACTCCTACGAGCAGTACTTC	CASSLMGLNSYEQYF
TRBJ2-3	.	.	TRBV6-5	TGTGCCAGCAGTTACGGGGGGGCGGAGACAGATACGCAGTATTTT	CASSYGGAETDTQYF
TRBJ1-2	.	.	TRBV19	TGTGCCAGTAGTTTGGAGGGGCGAGGTAACTATGGCTACACCTTC	CASSLEGRGNYGYTF
TRBJ1-1	.	.	TRBV30	TGTGCCTGGAGTGTAAGTAGAAACACTGAAGCTTTCTTT	CAWSVSRNTEAFF
TRBJ1-1	.	once	TRBV28	TGTGCCAGCAGTTTATTCAGGGACACTGAAGCTTTCTTT	CASSLFRDTEAFF
TRBJ1-2	.	.	TRBV4-3	TGCGCCAGCAGCCAAGATCTAGCAGATGACTATGGCTACACCTTC	CASSQDLADDYGYTF
TRBJ2-5	TRBD1	once	TRBV4-3	TGCGCCAGCAGCTTGGACAGGGGTTACCAAGAGACCCAGTACTTC	CASSLDRGYQETQYF
TRBJ2-2	.	.	TRBV7-2	TGTGCCAGCAGCTTCCCCCTGACCGGGGAGCTGTTTTTT	CASSFPLTGELFF
TRBJ2-2	TRBD1	.	TRBV7-9	TGTGCCAGCAGCACTGACAGGGATCTGAAGTATGACACCGGGGAGCTGTTTTTT	CASSTDRDLKYDTGELFF
TRBJ2-2	.	.	TRBV1	TGCACCAGCAGCCAAGAGCGGGGCACCGGGGAGCTGTTTTTT	CTSSQERGTGELFF
TRBJ2-7	TRBD2	once	TRBV15	TGTGCCACCAGCATATCTAGGACTAGCGGTAAATACGAGCAGTACTTC	CATSISRTSGKYEQYF
TRBJ2-7	.	.	TRBV6-6	TGTGCCAGCAGTTACCGCGAGTCCTCCTACGAGCAGTACTTC	CASSYRESSYEQYF
TRBJ2-7	.	.	TRBV5-1	TGCGCCAGCAGCTTTAACAGAGCCTACGAGCAGTACTTC	CASSFNRAYEQYF
TRBJ1-6	.	.	TRBV4-1	TGCGCCAGCAGCCGTAACACAGGGAATTCACCCCTCCACTTT	CASSRNTGNSPLHF
TRBJ1-2	.	once	TRBV20-1	TGCAGTGCTAATAATGGCTACACCTTC	CSANNGYTF
TRBJ2-1	TRBD2	few	TRBV6-4	TGTGCCAGCAGTGAAGCGGGGGGCTCCTACAATGAGCAGTTCTTC	CASSEAGGSYNEQFF
TRBJ1-1	TRBD1	few	TRBV6-1	TGTGCCAGCAGTGAAGCGCAGGGGACAGGAAGCACTGAAGCTTTCTTT	CASSEAQGTGSTEAFF
TRBJ2-1	.	once	TRBV2	TGTGCCAGCAGGGCCCGGGTAGATGAGCAGTTCTTC	CASRARVDEQFF
TRBJ1-2	TRBD1	.	TRBV6-5	TGTGCCAGCAGTTCCCCGGCAGGGGGTAATGGCTACACCTTC	CASSSPAGGNGYTF
TRBJ2-6	.	.	TRBV7-6	TGTGCCAGCAGCTTAGCCCCGGGTTCAGGGGCCAACGTCCTGACTTTC	CASSLAPGSGANVLTF
TRBJ2-7	.	.	TRBV7-9	TGTGCCAGCAGCCCGACAGGTCTCTACGAGCAGTACTTC	CASSPTGLYEQYF
TRBJ1-1	.	.	TRBV5-6	TGTGCCAGCAGCATACCAGGGTGGGGGAACACTGAAGCTTTCTTT	CASSIPGWGNTEAFF